This T cell receptor (beta chain) derives from a study of T cell responses to AZD1222 COVID-19 vaccine. Notes on the study in general: All repertoire sampling was performed exclusively after the peak T cell response. Of the AZD1222 recipients, only 5 or 6 were seropositive at baseline.

The protocol was immunoSEQ multiplex PCR, while the TCRdb copy is restricted to in-frame clones and leaves out a portion. Of 120,000 to 150,000 clones listed, 85% to 95% are singletons. Comment on this clone: What it binds is not known.

The V gene lost 5 bases and the J gene lost 0 bases, with 14 bases spanning the gap. There are 16 residues in the CDR3. Germline assignment: CDR1 SGHVS and CDR2 FNYEAQ. The sequence came from an adult in good health. The V and J genes are TRBV7-6 and TRBJ1-3; D gene uncertain. This specimen consisted of peripheral blood, obtained on day 0 of MenACWY control vaccination. The CDR3 DNA follows: TGTGCCAGCAGCCCAACGGGCCGGAACTCTGGAAACACCATATATTTT. Encoded protein: CASSPTGRNSGNTIYF.